This T cell receptor (beta chain) appears in the sequencing data of a study of T cells in Graves' hyperthyroidism and ophthalmopathy. This clonotype was recorded only once. V was pared by 10 bases and J by 0 bases, with 10 bases between. The germline V gene has CDR1 MNHNY and CDR2 SVGAGI (reference sequence). The CDR3 contains 14 residues. RNA transcripts were the template for amplifying TCR beta CDR3 regions. During a first-round RT-PCR of the TCR CDR3, the HTBI primer set was used. TCRdb itself ran the multiplex PCR reads through MiXCR, one entry per CDR3 protein. The data contain roughly 570,000 distinct CDR3 sequences, more than 45% of them seen just once; the ten biggest clones take up around 20%.

The chain couples TRBV6-6 to TRBJ2-6; D call uncertain. The TCR originated in an adult woman with Graves' disease, either hyperthyroidism or ophthalmopathy (not recorded which). The sequenced sample was peripheral blood or thyroid tissue (not recorded which). As DNA, the CDR3 is TGTGCCACCCAGGAGCCCTCTGGGGCCAACGTCCTGACTTTC. Amino acids: CATQEPSGANVLTF.